A single TCR beta chain is shown here with its context. The CDR3 spans 17 residues. Trimming left V 1 base short and J 2 bases short, with 20 bases between. Germline V CDR1 and CDR2: SQVTM, ANQGSEA. It was with a sample-barcoded 5' primer and a J-beta primer mix that a second PCR of roughly 7 to 11 cycles was run. MiXCR was run by TCRdb on the 5' RACE reads, yielding one entry per CDR3 protein. The table records 850,000 or so distinct CDR3 sequences, roughly 26% of them present only once. The sample belongs to a study of blood T cells in healthy people across ages. The receptor's source is a woman over 75 in good health. What was sequenced was blood. The rearrangement links TRBV29-1 to TRBJ2-5; tentatively, D is TRBD2 (5 bases). The CDR3, as DNA: TGCAGCGTTGAAGGCTCGAGATGGAGGACGGATCAAGAGACCCAGTACTTC. This sequence encodes CSVEGSRWRTDQETQYF. Full variable domain (rest looked up from reference TRBV29-1 and TRBJ2-5): SAVISQKPSRDICQRGTSLTIQCQVDSQVTMMFWYRQQPGQSLTLIATANQGSEATYESGFVIDKFPISRPNLTFSTLTVSNMSPEDSSIYLCSVEGSRWRTDQETQYFGPGTRLLVL.